This TCR beta chain comes out of a study of blood T cell repertoires in COVID-19. Overall study: T cells, B-cell-depleted T cells, or PBMCs provided the cDNA or gDNA that served as material.

Clones were sequenced by immunoSEQ multiplex PCR, and TCRdb holds only the in-frame ones, with some missing. The sample yields some 160,000 clones, about four fifths seen once. Trimming pared 5 bases from V and 5 bases from J, leaving 6 bases between. CDR3 length equals 11 residues. Germline lookup yields CDR1 LGHNT and CDR2 FRNRAP. Sequencing input: peripheral blood. The clonotype comes from a woman in her 70s who had recovered from COVID-19. V usage is TRBV12-5 and J usage is TRBJ2-5; D remains unclear. The CDR3 reads CASGIRETQYF. The CDR3 nucleotides are TGTGCTAGTGGTATTCGGGAGACCCAGTACTTC.